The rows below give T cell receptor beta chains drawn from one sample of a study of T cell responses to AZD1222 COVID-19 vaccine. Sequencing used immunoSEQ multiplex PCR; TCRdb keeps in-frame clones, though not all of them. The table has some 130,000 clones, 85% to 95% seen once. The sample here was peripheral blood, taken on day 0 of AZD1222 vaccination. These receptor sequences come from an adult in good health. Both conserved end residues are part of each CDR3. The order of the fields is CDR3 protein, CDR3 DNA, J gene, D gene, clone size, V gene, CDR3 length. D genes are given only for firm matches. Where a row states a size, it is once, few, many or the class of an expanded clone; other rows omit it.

CDR3 protein: CASRGARTDTQYF; CDR3 DNA: TGCGCCAGCCGGGGAGCTCGCACAGATACGCAGTATTTT; J gene: TRBJ2-3; D gene: .; clone size: .; V gene: TRBV5-1; CDR3 length: 13
CDR3 protein: CASGLVVGPLPDTQYF; CDR3 DNA: TGTGCTAGTGGTTTGGTAGTCGGCCCCTTACCAGATACGCAGTATTTT; J gene: TRBJ2-3; D gene: .; clone size: .; V gene: TRBV12-5; CDR3 length: 16
CDR3 protein: CAISESVGSNYGYTF; CDR3 DNA: TGTGCCATCAGTGAGTCAGTAGGCTCAAACTATGGCTACACCTTC; J gene: TRBJ1-2; D gene: .; clone size: .; V gene: TRBV10-3; CDR3 length: 15
CDR3 protein: CASSMGRPQHF; CDR3 DNA: TGTGCCAGCAGCATGGGAAGGCCCCAGCATTTT; J gene: TRBJ1-5; D gene: .; clone size: .; V gene: TRBV21-1; CDR3 length: 11
CDR3 protein: CASSLKDSPYEQYF; CDR3 DNA: TGTGCCAGCAGCTTGAAGGACAGCCCCTACGAGCAGTACTTC; J gene: TRBJ2-7; D gene: .; clone size: .; V gene: TRBV5-5; CDR3 length: 14
CDR3 protein: CASSPLTGGGETQYF; CDR3 DNA: TGTGCCAGCTCACCACTGACAGGGGGCGGGGAGACCCAGTACTTC; J gene: TRBJ2-5; D gene: TRBD1; clone size: .; V gene: TRBV18; CDR3 length: 15
CDR3 protein: CASSVVPGTDEQFF; CDR3 DNA: TGTGCCAGCAGCGTAGTTCCTGGGACCGATGAGCAGTTCTTC; J gene: TRBJ2-1; D gene: .; clone size: .; V gene: TRBV9; CDR3 length: 14
CDR3 protein: CASSGGTRADTQYF; CDR3 DNA: TGCGCCAGCAGCGGGGGCACGAGGGCAGATACGCAGTATTTT; J gene: TRBJ2-3; D gene: .; clone size: once; V gene: TRBV5-1; CDR3 length: 14
CDR3 protein: CASSMGVDGYTF; CDR3 DNA: TGTGCCAGTAGTATGGGGGTCGATGGCTACACCTTC; J gene: TRBJ1-2; D gene: .; clone size: .; V gene: TRBV19; CDR3 length: 12
CDR3 protein: CASSPTSGGNEQFF; CDR3 DNA: TGCGCCAGCAGCCCGACTAGCGGGGGGAATGAGCAGTTCTTC; J gene: TRBJ2-1; D gene: TRBD2; clone size: .; V gene: TRBV5-1; CDR3 length: 14
CDR3 protein: CASSSRGSEQYF; CDR3 DNA: TGTGCCAGCAGCTCTAGGGGGAGCGAGCAGTACTTC; J gene: TRBJ2-7; D gene: .; clone size: .; V gene: TRBV7-2; CDR3 length: 12
CDR3 protein: CASSSDRVRYNEQFF; CDR3 DNA: TGTGCCAGCAGCTCTGACAGGGTCCGCTACAATGAGCAGTTCTTC; J gene: TRBJ2-1; D gene: TRBD1; clone size: .; V gene: TRBV5-6; CDR3 length: 15
CDR3 protein: CASSLLAGGTGELFF; CDR3 DNA: TGTGCCAGCAGCCTTCTAGCGGGAGGCACCGGGGAGCTGTTTTTT; J gene: TRBJ2-2; D gene: TRBD2; clone size: .; V gene: TRBV4-2; CDR3 length: 15
CDR3 protein: CASSPSGPYNEQFF; CDR3 DNA: TGTGCCAGCAGTCCGTCCGGGCCTTACAATGAGCAGTTCTTC; J gene: TRBJ2-1; D gene: .; clone size: .; V gene: TRBV27; CDR3 length: 14
CDR3 protein: CASSPRQGVGYTF; CDR3 DNA: TGTGCCAGCAGCCCCCGACAGGGAGTGGGCTACACCTTC; J gene: TRBJ1-2; D gene: TRBD1; clone size: .; V gene: TRBV12-3/TRBV12-4; CDR3 length: 13
CDR3 protein: CASSPEDREQETQYF; CDR3 DNA: TGTGCCAGCTCACCAGAGGACAGGGAGCAAGAGACCCAGTACTTC; J gene: TRBJ2-5; D gene: TRBD1; clone size: .; V gene: TRBV18; CDR3 length: 15
CDR3 protein: CASSLGTDLNNSPLHF; CDR3 DNA: TGTGCCAGCAGCTTGGGAACGGACCTAAATAATTCACCCCTCCACTTT; J gene: TRBJ1-6; D gene: .; clone size: .; V gene: TRBV13; CDR3 length: 16
CDR3 protein: CASSAQGKVEKLFF; CDR3 DNA: TGTGCCAGTAGTGCCCAGGGGAAGGTTGAAAAACTGTTTTTT; J gene: TRBJ1-4; D gene: .; clone size: .; V gene: TRBV19; CDR3 length: 14
CDR3 protein: CATLPGRNTEAFF; CDR3 DNA: TGTGCCACCCTACCTGGGAGGAACACTGAAGCTTTCTTT; J gene: TRBJ1-1; D gene: .; clone size: .; V gene: TRBV19; CDR3 length: 13